The source of this T cell receptor beta chain is a study of blood T cell repertoires in COVID-19. V dropped 3 bases and J dropped 6; count of bases not matched to a gene: 3. The CDR3 is made up of 14 amino acids. The germline V gene has CDR1 LGHDT and CDR2 YNNKEL (reference sequence). The repertoire was sequenced with immunoSEQ multiplex PCR; TCRdb's copy has only in-frame clones and lacks some. The data show 60,000 to 75,000 clones, around 90% seen once. The rearrangement uses TRBV3-1 (or the pseudogene TRBV3-2) and TRBJ2-2, with 8 bases identical to TRBD1. Sequences were obtained from peripheral blood. The clonotype was recovered from a woman of 80 years or more with active COVID-19. For the CDR3, the DNA is TGTGCCAGCAGCCACGGGACAGGCCCCGGGGAGCTGTTTTTT. This codes for CASSHGTGPGELFF.